This T cell receptor (beta chain) appears in the sequencing data of a study of control samples from healthy donors and cancer patients. Only in-frame clones appear in the TCRdb table, and some are missing; sequencing was by immunoSEQ multiplex PCR. Of 150,000 to 200,000 clones in the sample, approximately 92% were seen once. The CDR3 covers 15 residues. Looked up from germline, CDR1 is SEHNR and CDR2 is FQNEAQ (reference sequence). The ends lost 1 base at V and 5 bases at J; junction bases unmatched: 5. V usage is TRBV7-9 and J usage is TRBJ2-1, with 7 bases that match TRBD1. This sequence was found in a middle-aged woman in good health. Input material: blood. The CDR3 is CASSLGAGGDNEQFF. CDR3 sequence (DNA): TGTGCCAGCAGCTTAGGGGCAGGGGGTGACAATGAGCAGTTCTTC. The full variable domain, in which reference TRBV7-9 and TRBJ2-1 provide the parts outside the CDR3, is DTGVSQNPRHKITKRGQNVTFRCDPISEHNRLYWYRQTLGQGPEFLTYFQNEAQLEKSRLLSDRFSAERPKGSFSTLEIQRTEQGDSAMYLCASSLGAGGDNEQFFGPGTRLTVL.